The 8 T cell receptor beta chains reported below all come from one sample, sequenced in a study of T cell repertoires in cytomegalovirus infection. In TCRdb, the reads were re-called with MiXCR into one record per CDR3 protein. This table has some 390,000 distinct CDR3 sequences, roughly 18% appearing once. What was sequenced was PBMCs. The source is a human donor in good health (CMV status not recorded). Some clones in this sample may be carry-over from other donors' samples.

The V call is TRBV20-1, the J call TRBJ1-6, with D perhaps TRBD1 (6 bases). This CDR3 region has 16 residues. The V end lost 3 bases, the J end lost 5 bases, and 17 bases lay between the germline ends. The germline V gene encodes CDR1 DFQATT and CDR2 SNEGSKA (reference sequence). As DNA, the CDR3 is TGCAGTGCTAGTCTGTTCGGGGGCGGGGATAATTCACCCCTCCACTTT. It yields the protein CSASLFGGGDNSPLHF.

The chain carries TRBV4-1 and TRBJ2-1, with D perhaps TRBD1 (6 bases). This CDR3 is built from 15 residues. Trimming left V 4 bases short and J 8 bases short, with 18 bases between. Germline loops: CDR1 MGHRA, CDR2 YSYEKL. Written as DNA, the CDR3 is TGCGCCAGCAGCCTGACAGGCTTGATTAGAGATGAGCAGTTCTTC. Translating it yields CASSLTGLIRDEQFF.

The CDR3 is CASYGGSEAGELFF. The CDR3 DNA is TGTGCCAGCTATGGCGGGAGTGAGGCCGGGGAGCTGTTTTTT. This chain uses TRBV11-2 with TRBJ2-2; the match to TRBD2 covers 7 bases. Germline lookup yields CDR1 SGHAT and CDR2 FQNNGV. J lost 6 bases, V lost 8 bases, and 9 bases had no gene match. The CDR3 consists of 14 residues.

The V gene is TRBV10-3, the J gene TRBJ1-1; TRBD1 is a possible D gene (6 bases). V lost 2 bases, J lost 1 base, and 8 bases lay in between. CDR3 size: 14 residues. Per the germline V gene, CDR1 is ENHRY and CDR2 is SYGVKD. CDR3 nucleotides: TGTGCCATCAGTGAGACACAGGGGAACACTGAAGCTTTCTTT. Amino acid sequence: CAISETQGNTEAFF.

This clonotype was seen ten or more times. The CDR3 bases are TGTGCCACCAGCAGAGTTTGGACTAGCGGTTCGATGGATACGCAGTATTTT. Protein: CATSRVWTSGSMDTQYF. The rearrangement links TRBV15 to TRBJ2-3; TRBD2 agrees at 10 bases. This CDR3 contains 17 residues. The trim removed 1 base at V and 6 bases at J, leaving 10 bases unmatched. CDR1 is LNHNV, CDR2 YYDKDF, per germline (reference sequence).

This clonotype was counted ten times or more. This sequence joins TRBV20-1 and TRBJ2-5, with D perhaps matching TRBD1 or TRBD2 (5 bases each). CDR1 is DFQATT, CDR2 SNEGSKA, per germline (reference sequence). The CDR3 sequence is 12 residues long. CDR3 amino acids: CSPKSGGETQYF. The CDR3 DNA sequence: TGCAGCCCCAAGAGTGGGGGAGAGACCCAGTACTTC.

This clonotype has just a few counts. This chain uses TRBV2 with TRBJ2-1; no reliable D call. V was clipped by 1 base and J by 7 bases, with 14 bases between them. Germline CDR1 is SNHLY and CDR2 is FYNNEI. CDR3 length: 15 residues. CDR3 sequence reads: CASSEGAQSLNEQFF. The CDR3 nucleotides are TGTGCCAGCAGTGAAGGGGCCCAATCGTTGAATGAGCAGTTCTTC.

The sample holds many counts of this clonotype. The CDR3 is CASSVTGANTEAFF. As DNA, the CDR3 is TGTGCCAGCAGCGTTACAGGGGCGAACACTGAAGCTTTCTTT. The rearrangement joins TRBV7-2 to TRBJ1-1; TRBD1 matches 7 bases. J was trimmed by 1 base and V by 5 bases; bases with no gene match: 4. CDR3 length equals 14 residues. Germline CDR1 is SGHTA and CDR2 is FQGNSA. Looking up the rest from reference TRBV7-2 and TRBJ1-1 gives the full variable domain: GAGVSQSPSNKVTEKGKDVELRCDPISGHTALYWYRQSLGQGLEFLIYFQGNSAPDKSGLPSDRFSAERTGGSVSTLTIQRTQQEDSAVYLCASSVTGANTEAFFGQGTRLTVV.